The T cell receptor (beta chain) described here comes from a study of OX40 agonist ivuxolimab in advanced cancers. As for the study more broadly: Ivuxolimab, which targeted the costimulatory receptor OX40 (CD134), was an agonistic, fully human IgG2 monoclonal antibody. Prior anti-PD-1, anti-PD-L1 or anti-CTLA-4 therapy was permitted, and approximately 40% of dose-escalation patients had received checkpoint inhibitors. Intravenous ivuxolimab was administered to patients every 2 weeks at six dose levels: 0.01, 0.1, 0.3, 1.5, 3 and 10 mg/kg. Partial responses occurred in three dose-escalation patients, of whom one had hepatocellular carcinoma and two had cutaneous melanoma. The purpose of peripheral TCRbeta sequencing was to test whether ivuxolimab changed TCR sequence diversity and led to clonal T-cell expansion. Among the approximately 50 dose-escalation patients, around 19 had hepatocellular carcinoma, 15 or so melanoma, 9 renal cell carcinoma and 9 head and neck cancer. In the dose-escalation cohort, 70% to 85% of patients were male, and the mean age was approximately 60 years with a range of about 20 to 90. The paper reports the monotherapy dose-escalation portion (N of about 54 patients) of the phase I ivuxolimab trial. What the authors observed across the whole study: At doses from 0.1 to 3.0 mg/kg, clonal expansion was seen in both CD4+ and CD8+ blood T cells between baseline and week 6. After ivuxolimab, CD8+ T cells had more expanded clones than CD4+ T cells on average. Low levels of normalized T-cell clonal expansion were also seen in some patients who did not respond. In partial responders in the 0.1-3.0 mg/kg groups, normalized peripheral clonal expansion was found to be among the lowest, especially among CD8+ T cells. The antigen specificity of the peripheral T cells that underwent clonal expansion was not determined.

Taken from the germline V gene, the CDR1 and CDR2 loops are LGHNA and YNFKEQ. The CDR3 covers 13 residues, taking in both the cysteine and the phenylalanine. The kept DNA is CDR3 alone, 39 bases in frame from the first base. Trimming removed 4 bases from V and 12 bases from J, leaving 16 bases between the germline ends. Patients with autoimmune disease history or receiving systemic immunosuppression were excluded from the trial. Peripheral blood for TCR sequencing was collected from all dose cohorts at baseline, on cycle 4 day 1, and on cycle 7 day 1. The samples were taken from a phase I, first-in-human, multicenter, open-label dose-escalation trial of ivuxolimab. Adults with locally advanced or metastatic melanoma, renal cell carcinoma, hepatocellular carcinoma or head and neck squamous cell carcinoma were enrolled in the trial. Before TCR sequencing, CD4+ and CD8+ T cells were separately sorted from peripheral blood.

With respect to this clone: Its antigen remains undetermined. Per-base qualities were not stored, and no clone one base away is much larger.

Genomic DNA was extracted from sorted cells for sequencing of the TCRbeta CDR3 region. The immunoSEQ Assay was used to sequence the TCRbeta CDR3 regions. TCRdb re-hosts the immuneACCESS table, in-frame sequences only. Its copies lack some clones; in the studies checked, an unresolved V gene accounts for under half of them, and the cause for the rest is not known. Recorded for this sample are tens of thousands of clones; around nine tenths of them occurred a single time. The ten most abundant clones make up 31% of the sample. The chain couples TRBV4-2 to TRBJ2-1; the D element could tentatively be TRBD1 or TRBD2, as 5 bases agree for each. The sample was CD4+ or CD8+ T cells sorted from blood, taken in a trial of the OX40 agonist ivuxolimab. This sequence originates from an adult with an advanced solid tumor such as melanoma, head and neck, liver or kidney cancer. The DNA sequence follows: TGTGCCAGCAGCCGAGGGTACCAGGGATCGCAGTTCTTC. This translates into CASSRGYQGSQFF.